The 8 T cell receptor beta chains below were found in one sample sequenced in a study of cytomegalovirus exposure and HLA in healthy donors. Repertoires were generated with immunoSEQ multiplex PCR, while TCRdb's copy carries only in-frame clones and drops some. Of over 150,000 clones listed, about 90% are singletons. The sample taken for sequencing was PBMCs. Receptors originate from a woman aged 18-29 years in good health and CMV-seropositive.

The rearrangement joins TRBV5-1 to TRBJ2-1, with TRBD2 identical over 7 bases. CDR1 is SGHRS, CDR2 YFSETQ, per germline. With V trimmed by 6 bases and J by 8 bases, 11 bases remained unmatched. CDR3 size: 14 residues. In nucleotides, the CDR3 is TGCGCCAGCACCCCCGGACTAGTTAGCGATGAGCAGTTCTTC. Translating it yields CASTPGLVSDEQFF.

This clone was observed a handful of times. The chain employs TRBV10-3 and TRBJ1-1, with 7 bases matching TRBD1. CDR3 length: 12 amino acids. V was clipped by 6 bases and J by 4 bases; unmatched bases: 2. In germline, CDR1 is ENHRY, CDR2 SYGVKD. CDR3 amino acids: CAISGDSTEAFF. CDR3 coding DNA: TGTGCCATCAGCGGGGACAGCACTGAAGCTTTCTTT.

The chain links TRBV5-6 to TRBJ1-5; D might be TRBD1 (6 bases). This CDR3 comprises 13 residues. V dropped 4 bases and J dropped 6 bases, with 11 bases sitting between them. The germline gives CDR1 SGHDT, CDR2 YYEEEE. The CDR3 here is CASSLTGTQPQHF. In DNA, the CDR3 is TGTGCCAGCAGCCTCACAGGGACTCAGCCCCAGCATTTT.

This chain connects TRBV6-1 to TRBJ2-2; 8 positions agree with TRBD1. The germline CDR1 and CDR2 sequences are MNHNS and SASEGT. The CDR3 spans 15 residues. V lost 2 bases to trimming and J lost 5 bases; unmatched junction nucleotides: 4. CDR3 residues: CASSERQGRTGELFF. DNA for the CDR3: TGTGCCAGCAGTGAACGACAGGGGAGAACCGGGGAGCTGTTTTTT.

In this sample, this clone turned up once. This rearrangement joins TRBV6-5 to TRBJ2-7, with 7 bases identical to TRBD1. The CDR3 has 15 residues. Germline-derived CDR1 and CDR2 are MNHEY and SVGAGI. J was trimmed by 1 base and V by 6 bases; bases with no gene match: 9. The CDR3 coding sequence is TGTGCCAGCAGCTACGGCAGGGGGATTTCCTACGAGCAGTACTTC. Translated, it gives CASSYGRGISYEQYF.

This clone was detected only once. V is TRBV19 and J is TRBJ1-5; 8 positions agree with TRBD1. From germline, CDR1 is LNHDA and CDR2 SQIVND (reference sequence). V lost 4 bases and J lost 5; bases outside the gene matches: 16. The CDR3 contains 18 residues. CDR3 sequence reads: CASSNRIQGEVYDQPQHF. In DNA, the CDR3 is TGTGCCAGTAGTAACCGAATACAGGGGGAGGTTTACGATCAGCCCCAGCATTTT.

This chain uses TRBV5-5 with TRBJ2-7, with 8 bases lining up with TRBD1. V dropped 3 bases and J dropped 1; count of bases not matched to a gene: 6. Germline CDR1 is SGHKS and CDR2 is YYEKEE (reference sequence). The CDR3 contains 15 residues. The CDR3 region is CASSSGQAISYEQYF. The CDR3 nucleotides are TGTGCCAGCAGCTCGGGACAGGCGATATCCTACGAGCAGTACTTC.

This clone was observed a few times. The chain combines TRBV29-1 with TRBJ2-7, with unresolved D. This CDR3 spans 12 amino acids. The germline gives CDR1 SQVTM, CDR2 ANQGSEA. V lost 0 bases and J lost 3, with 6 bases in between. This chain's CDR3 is CSVEDGGYEQYF. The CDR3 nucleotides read TGCAGCGTTGAAGACGGTGGCTACGAGCAGTACTTC.